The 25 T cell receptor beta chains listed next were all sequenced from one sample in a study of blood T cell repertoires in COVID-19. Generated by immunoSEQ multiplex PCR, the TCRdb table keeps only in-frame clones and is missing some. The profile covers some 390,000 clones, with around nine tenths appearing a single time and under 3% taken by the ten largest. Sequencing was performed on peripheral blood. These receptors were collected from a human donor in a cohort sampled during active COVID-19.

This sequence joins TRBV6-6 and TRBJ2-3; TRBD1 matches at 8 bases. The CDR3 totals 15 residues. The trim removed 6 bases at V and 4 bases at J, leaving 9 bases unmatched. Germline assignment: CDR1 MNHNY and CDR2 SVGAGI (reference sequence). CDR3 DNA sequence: TGTGCCAGCAGAAATGGACAGGGTCGATCAGATACGCAGTATTTT. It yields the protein CASRNGQGRSDTQYF.

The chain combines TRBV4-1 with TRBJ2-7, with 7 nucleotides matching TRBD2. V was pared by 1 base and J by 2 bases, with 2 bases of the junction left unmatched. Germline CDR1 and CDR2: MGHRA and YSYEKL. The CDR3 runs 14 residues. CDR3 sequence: CASSQARGTYEQYF. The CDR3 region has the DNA TGCGCCAGCAGCCAAGCGCGGGGGACCTACGAGCAGTACTTC.

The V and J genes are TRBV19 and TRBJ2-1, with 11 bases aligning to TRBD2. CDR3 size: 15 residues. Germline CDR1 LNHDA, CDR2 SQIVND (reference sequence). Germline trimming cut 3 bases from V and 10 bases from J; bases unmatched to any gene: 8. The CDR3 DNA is TGTGCCAGTAGTATGACACTAGCGGGGGCCGGGGAGCAGTTCTTC. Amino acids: CASSMTLAGAGEQFF. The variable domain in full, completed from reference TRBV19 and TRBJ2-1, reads DGGITQSPKYLFRKEGQNVTLSCEQNLNHDAMYWYRQDPGQGLRLIYYSQIVNDFQKGDIAEGYSVSREKKESFPLTVTSAQKNPTAFYLCASSMTLAGAGEQFFGPGTRLTVL.

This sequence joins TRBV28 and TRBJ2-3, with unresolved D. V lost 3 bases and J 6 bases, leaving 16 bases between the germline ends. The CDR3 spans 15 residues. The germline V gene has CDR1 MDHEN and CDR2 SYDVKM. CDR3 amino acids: CASSFPRVPRDTQYF. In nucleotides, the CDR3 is TGTGCCAGCAGTTTTCCTCGGGTCCCCCGGGATACGCAGTATTTT.

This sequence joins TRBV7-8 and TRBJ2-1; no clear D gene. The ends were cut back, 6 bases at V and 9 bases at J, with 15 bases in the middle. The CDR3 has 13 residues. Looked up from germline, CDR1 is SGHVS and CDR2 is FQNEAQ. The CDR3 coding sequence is TGTGCCAGCAGTATATATGCCCGCAGTGAGCAGTTCTTC. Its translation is CASSIYARSEQFF.

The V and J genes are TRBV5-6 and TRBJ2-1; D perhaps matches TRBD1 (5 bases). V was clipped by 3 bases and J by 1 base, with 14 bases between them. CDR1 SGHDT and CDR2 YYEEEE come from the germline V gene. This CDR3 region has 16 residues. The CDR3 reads CASSSETGLSYNEQFF. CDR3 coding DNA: TGTGCCAGCAGCTCCGAAACAGGCCTTTCCTACAATGAGCAGTTCTTC.

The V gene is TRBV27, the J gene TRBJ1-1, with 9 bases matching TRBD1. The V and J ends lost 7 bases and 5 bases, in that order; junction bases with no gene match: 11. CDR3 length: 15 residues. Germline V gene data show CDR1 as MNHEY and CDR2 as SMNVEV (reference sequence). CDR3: CASKRLGTGSTEAFF. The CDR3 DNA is TGTGCCAGCAAAAGGCTCGGGACAGGGAGTACTGAAGCTTTCTTT.

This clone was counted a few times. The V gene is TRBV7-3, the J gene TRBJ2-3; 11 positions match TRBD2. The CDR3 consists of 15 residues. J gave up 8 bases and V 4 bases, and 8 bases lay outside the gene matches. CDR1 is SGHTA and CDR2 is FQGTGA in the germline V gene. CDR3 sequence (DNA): TGTGCCAGCAGCTCCATTAGCGGGGGGGCCGGTACGCAGTATTTT. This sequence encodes CASSSISGGAGTQYF.

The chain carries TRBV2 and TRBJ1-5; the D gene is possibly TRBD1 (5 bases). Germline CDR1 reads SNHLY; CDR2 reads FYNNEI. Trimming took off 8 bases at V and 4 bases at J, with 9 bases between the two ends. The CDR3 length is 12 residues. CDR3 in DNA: TGTGCCAGCGGGCAGGGAAATCAGCCCCAGCATTTT. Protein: CASGQGNQPQHF.

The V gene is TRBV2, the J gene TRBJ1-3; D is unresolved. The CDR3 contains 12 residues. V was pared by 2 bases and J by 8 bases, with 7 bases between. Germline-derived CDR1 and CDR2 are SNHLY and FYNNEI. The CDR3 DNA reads TGTGCCAGCAGTGAACGTCGGGACACCATATATTTT. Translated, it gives CASSERRDTIYF.

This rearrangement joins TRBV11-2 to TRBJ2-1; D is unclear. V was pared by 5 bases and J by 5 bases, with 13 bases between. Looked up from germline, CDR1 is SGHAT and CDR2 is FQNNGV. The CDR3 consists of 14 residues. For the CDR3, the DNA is TGTGCCAGCAGCCTAAATGAAATAAACAATGAGCAGTTCTTC. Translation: CASSLNEINNEQFF.

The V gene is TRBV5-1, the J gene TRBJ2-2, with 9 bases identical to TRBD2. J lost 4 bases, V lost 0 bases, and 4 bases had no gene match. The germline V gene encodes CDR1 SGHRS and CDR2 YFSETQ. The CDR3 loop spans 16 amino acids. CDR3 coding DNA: TGCGCCAGCAGCTTGGCGGCTAGCGGGGTCACCGGGGAGCTGTTTTTT. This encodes CASSLAASGVTGELFF.

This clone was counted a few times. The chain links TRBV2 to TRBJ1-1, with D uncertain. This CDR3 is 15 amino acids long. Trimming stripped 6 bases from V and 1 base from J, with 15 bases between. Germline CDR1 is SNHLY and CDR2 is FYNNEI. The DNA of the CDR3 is TGTGCCAGCAGGGAATATCAGGTCACGAACACTGAAGCTTTCTTT. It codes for CASREYQVTNTEAFF. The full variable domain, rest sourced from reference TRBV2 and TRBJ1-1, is EPEVTQTPSHQVTQMGQEVILRCVPISNHLYFYWYRQILGQKVEFLVSFYNNEISEKSEIFDDQFSVERPDGSNFTLKIRSTKLEDSAMYFCASREYQVTNTEAFFGQGTRLTVV.

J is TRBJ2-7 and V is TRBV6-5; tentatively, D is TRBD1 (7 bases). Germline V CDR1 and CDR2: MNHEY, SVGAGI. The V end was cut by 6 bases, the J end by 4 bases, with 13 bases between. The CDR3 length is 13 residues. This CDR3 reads CASSKTGRYEQYF. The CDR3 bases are TGTGCCAGCAGCAAGACAGGGAGGTACGAGCAGTACTTC.

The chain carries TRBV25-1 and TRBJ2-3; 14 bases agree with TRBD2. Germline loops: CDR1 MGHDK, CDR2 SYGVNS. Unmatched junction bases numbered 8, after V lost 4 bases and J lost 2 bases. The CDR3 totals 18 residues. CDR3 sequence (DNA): TGTGCCAGCAGTGCCAGGGGACTAGCGGGAGCACCCACAGATACGCAGTATTTT. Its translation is CASSARGLAGAPTDTQYF.

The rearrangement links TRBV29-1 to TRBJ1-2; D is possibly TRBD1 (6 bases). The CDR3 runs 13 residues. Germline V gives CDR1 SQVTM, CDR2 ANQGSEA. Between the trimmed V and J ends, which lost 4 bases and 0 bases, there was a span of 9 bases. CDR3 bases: TGCAGCGTTGGGACAGACTCTAACTATGGCTACACCTTC. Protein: CSVGTDSNYGYTF.

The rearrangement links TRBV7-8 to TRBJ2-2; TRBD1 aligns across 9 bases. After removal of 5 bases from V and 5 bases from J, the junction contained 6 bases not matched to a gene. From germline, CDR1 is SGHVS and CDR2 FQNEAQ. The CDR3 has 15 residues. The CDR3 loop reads CASSLGGQGTGELFF. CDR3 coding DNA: TGTGCCAGCAGCCTTGGGGGACAGGGAACCGGGGAGCTGTTTTTT.

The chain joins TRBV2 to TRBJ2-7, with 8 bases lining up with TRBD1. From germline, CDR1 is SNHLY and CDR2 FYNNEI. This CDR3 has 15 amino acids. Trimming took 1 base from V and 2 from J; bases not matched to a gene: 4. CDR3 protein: CASSEGTGPTYEQYF. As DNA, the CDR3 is TGTGCCAGCAGTGAAGGGACAGGGCCGACCTACGAGCAGTACTTC.

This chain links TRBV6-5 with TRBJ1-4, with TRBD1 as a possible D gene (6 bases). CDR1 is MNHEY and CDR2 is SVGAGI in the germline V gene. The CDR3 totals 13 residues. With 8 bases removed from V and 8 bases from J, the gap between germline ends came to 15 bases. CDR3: CASSGDPREKLFF. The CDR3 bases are TGTGCCAGCTCAGGGGACCCTAGAGAAAAACTGTTTTTT.

CDR3 coding DNA: TGTGCCAGCAGGGGAGGGGGCTACGAGCAGTACTTC. Its translation is CASRGGGYEQYF. The rearrangement joins TRBV2 to TRBJ2-7, with D possibly matching TRBD2 (7 bases). Germline CDR1 SNHLY, CDR2 FYNNEI. The CDR3 runs to 12 residues. The ends were cut back, 6 bases at V and 3 bases at J, with 9 bases in the middle.

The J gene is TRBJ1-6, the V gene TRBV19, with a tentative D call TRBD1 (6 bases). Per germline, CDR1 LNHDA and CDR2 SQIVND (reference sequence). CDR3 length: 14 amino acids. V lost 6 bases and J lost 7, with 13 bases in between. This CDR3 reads CASRLTGRNSPLHF. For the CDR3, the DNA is TGTGCCAGTAGACTTACAGGGAGAAATTCACCCCTCCACTTT.

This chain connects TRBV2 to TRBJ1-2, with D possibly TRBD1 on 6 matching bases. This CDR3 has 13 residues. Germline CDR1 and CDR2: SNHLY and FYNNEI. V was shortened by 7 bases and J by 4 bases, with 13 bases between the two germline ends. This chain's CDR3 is CASIWDTSYGYTF. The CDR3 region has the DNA TGTGCCAGCATTTGGGACACCAGCTATGGCTACACCTTC.

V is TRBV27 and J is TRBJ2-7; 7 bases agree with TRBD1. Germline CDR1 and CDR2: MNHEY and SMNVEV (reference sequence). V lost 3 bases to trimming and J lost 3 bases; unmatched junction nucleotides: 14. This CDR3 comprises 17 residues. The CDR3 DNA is TGTGCCAGCAGTTTGGAAGCCCCCGGGACAGTCGACTACGAGCAGTACTTC. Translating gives CASSLEAPGTVDYEQYF.

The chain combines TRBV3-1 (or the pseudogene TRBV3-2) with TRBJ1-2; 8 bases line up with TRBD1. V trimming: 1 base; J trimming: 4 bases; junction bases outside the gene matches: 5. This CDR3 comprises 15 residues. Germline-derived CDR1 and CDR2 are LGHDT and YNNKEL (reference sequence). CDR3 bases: TGTGCCAGCAGCCAAGTCGCAGGGGGCGGCTATGGCTACACCTTC. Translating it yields CASSQVAGGGYGYTF.

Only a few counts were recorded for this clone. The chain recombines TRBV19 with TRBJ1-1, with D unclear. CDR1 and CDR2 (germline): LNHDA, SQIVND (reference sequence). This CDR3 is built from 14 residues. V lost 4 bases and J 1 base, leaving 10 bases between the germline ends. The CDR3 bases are TGTGCCAGTAGTACCGTAACACGGAACACTGAAGCTTTCTTT. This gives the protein CASSTVTRNTEAFF.